This T cell receptor (beta chain) comes out of a study of blood T cell repertoires in COVID-19. The CDR3 spans 13 residues. The germline V and J ends were trimmed by 0 bases and 8 bases, with 5 bases remaining between them. Per germline, CDR1 MGHDK and CDR2 SYGVNS. This clone has only a few counts. Only in-frame clones appear in the TCRdb table, and some are missing; sequencing was by immunoSEQ multiplex PCR. Among 100,000 to 150,000 clones, around nine tenths were seen once, and the ten largest hold around 10%. The clonotype comes from a woman in her sixties or seventies with COVID-19, enrolled during active disease. The chain is built from TRBV25-1 and TRBJ1-6; D ambiguous. Input material: peripheral blood. The CDR3 is CASSEYSDSPLHF. The CDR3 coding sequence is TGTGCCAGCAGTGAATATAGCGATTCACCCCTCCACTTT. The full variable domain, completed using reference TRBV25-1 and TRBJ1-6, is EADIYQTPRYLVIGTGKKITLECSQTMGHDKMYWYQQDPGMELHLIHYSYGVNSTEKGDLSSESTVSRIRTEHFPLTLESARPSHTSQYLCASSEYSDSPLHFGNGTRLTVT.